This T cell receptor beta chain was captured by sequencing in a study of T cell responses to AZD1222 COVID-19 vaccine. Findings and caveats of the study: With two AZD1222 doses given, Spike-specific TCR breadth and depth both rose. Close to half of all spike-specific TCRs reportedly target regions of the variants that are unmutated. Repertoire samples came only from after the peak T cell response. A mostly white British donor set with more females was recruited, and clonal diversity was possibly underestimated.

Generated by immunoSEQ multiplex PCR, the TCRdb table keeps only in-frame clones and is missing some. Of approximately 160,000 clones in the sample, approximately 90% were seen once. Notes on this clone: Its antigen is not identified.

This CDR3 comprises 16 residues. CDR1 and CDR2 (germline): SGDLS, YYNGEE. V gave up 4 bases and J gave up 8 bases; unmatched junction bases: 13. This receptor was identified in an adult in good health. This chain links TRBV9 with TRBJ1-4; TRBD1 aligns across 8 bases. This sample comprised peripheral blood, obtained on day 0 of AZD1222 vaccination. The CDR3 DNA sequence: TGTGCCAGCAGCAGCCAGGAGTGGACAGGGAACGAAAAACTGTTTTTT. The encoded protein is CASSSQEWTGNEKLFF.